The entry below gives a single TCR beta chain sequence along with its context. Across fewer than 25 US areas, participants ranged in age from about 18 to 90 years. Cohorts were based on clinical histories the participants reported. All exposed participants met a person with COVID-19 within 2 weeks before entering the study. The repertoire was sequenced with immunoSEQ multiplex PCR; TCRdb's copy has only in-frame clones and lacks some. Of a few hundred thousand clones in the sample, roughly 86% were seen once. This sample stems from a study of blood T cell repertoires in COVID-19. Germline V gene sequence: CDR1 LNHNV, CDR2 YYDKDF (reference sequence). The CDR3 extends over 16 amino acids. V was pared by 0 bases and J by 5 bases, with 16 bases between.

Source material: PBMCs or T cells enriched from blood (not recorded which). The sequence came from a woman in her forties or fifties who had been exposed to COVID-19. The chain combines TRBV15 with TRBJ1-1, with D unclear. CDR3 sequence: CATSRDTAGLMTEAFF. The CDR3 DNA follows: TGTGCCACCAGCAGAGATACGGCAGGACTTATGACTGAAGCTTTCTTT.